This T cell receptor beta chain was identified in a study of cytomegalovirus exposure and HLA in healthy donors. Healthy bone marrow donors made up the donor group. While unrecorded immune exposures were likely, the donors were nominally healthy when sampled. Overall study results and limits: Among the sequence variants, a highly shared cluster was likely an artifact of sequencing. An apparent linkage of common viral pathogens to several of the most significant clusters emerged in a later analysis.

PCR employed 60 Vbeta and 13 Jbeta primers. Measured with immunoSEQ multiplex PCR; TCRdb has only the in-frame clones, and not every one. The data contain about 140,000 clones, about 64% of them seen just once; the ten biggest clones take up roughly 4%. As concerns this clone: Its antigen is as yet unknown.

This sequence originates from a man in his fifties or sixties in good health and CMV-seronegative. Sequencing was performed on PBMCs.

The CDR3 DNA follows: TGCGCCAGCAGCTTGAGTCTAGCGGTCAATGAGCAGTTCTTC. Its translation is CASSLSLAVNEQFF. V gene TRBV5-1 combines with J gene TRBJ2-1; 7 nucleotides match TRBD2. The V gene's germline CDR1 is SGHRS and CDR2 YFSETQ. The CDR3 has 14 residues. The ends lost 1 base at V and 6 bases at J; junction bases unmatched: 4.